This T cell receptor beta chain was identified in a study of blood T cell repertoires in COVID-19. This clone was recorded only once. The V gene lost 2 bases and the J gene lost 7 bases, with 21 bases spanning the gap. The germline gives CDR1 MDHEN, CDR2 SYDVKM. The CDR3 contains 17 residues. Sequenced by immunoSEQ multiplex PCR; TCRdb stores in-frame clones only, minus some. The top ten clones hold roughly 15% of a sample with tens of thousands of clones, around 90% of them seen once. The gene calls are TRBV28 and TRBJ1-3; tentative D call: TRBD1 (5 bases). The material sequenced was peripheral blood. The source is a male donor with acute or convalescent COVID-19. CDR3 residues: CASSLPAGGGYGNTIYF. The CDR3 nucleotides read TGTGCCAGCAGTTTACCCGCCGGGGGTGGATACGGGAACACCATATATTTT.